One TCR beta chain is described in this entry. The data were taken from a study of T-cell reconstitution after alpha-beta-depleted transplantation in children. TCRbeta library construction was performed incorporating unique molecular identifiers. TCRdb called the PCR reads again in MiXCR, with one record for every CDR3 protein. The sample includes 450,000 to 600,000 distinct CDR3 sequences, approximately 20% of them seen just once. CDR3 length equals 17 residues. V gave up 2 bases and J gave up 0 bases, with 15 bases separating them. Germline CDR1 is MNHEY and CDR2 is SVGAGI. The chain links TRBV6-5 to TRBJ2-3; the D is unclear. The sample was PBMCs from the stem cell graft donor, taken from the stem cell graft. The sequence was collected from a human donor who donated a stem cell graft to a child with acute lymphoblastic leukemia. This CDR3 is CASSYTFLESSTDTQYF. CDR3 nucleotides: TGTGCCAGCAGTTACACTTTCCTGGAGAGTAGCACAGATACGCAGTATTTT.